This T cell receptor (beta chain) was documented in a study of Ad26.COV2.S vaccination and SARS-CoV-2 variants. Described treatment: 15 to 20 received Ad26.COV2.S at low or high dose, single or two shots; about 5 received placebo; per-sample allocation not given. Following the first vaccine or placebo injection, samples were taken on day 63. The vaccine delivered Wuhan-strain SARS-CoV-2 spike through an Ad26 vector. Germline V CDR1 and CDR2: KGHSH, LQKENI. This CDR3 region has 15 residues. V lost 4 bases, J lost 4 bases, and 6 bases stayed unmatched. This table comes from immunoSEQ multiplex PCR, and its TCRdb copy is limited to in-frame clones, with some not included. The sample shows about 350,000 clones, approximately 90% of them seen only once.

This sequence originates from a person between 18 and 65 years old who received the Ad26.COV2.S COVID-19 vaccine or a placebo. The input for sequencing was peripheral blood, taken in a trial of Ad26.COV2.S vaccine versus placebo. This chain links TRBV18 with TRBJ2-2, with 7 bases lining up with TRBD1. In DNA, the CDR3 is TGTGCCAGCTCACATCGGGACAGTCTCACCGGGGAGCTGTTTTTT. It encodes CASSHRDSLTGELFF.